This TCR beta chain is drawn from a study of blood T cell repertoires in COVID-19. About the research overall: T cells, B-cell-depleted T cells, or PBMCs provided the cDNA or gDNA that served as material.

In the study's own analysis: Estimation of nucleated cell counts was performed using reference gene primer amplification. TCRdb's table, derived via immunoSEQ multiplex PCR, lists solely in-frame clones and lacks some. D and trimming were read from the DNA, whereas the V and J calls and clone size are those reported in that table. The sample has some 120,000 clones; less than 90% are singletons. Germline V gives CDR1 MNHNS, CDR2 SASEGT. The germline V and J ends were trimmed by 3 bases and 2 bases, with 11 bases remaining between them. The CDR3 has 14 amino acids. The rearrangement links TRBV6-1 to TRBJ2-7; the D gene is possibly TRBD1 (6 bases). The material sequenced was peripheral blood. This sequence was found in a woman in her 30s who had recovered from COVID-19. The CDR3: CASSDRDTTYEQYF. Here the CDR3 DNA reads TGTGCCAGCAGTGACCGGGACACCACCTACGAGCAGTACTTC.